These T cell receptor beta chains were read from a single sample in a study of beta chain features in type 1 diabetes. Generated by immunoSEQ multiplex PCR, the TCRdb table keeps only in-frame clones and is missing some. The table has 600,000 to 700,000 clones, around 12% seen once; the top ten hold more than 0.1%. Sequenced sample: naive CD4+ T cells from blood. Receptors originate from a man aged 25 to 45 with type 1 diabetes. Both conserved end residues are part of each CDR3. Each record gives: J gene, D gene, V gene, CDR3 protein. A D gene is named only where the DNA matches it firmly.

J gene: TRBJ2-2; D gene: -; V gene: TRBV9; CDR3 protein: CASSATLANTGELFF
J gene: TRBJ1-5; D gene: -; V gene: TRBV19; CDR3 protein: CAIGRGSKEPQHF
J gene: TRBJ2-1; D gene: TRBD1; V gene: TRBV5-1; CDR3 protein: CASTGQASSYNEQFF
J gene: TRBJ1-5; D gene: -; V gene: TRBV28; CDR3 protein: CASSTREGYQPQHF
J gene: TRBJ2-1; D gene: -; V gene: TRBV7-3; CDR3 protein: CASSRDSDNEQFF
J gene: TRBJ1-1; D gene: -; V gene: TRBV18; CDR3 protein: CASSPRDGNTEAFF
J gene: TRBJ2-1; D gene: -; V gene: TRBV4-3; CDR3 protein: CASSQERYNEQFF
J gene: TRBJ1-6; D gene: -; V gene: TRBV7-6; CDR3 protein: CASSSSSYNSPLHF
J gene: TRBJ1-1; D gene: TRBD1; V gene: TRBV18; CDR3 protein: CASSPGQGEAFF
J gene: TRBJ1-6; D gene: -; V gene: TRBV21-1; CDR3 protein: CASSKNPQVSINSPLHF
J gene: TRBJ1-4; D gene: -; V gene: TRBV4-2; CDR3 protein: CASSRGATQEEKLFF
J gene: TRBJ2-1; D gene: TRBD1; V gene: TRBV7-2; CDR3 protein: CASSSDRDNEQFF
J gene: TRBJ2-5; D gene: TRBD2; V gene: TRBV5-1; CDR3 protein: CASSLDGGGTETQYF
J gene: TRBJ2-3; D gene: -; V gene: TRBV5-1; CDR3 protein: CASRDSTDTQYF
J gene: TRBJ2-3; D gene: TRBD2; V gene: TRBV11-2; CDR3 protein: CASSTRLAGGGDTQYF
J gene: TRBJ1-6; D gene: -; V gene: TRBV19; CDR3 protein: CASSMTNSPLHF
J gene: TRBJ1-4; D gene: -; V gene: TRBV28; CDR3 protein: CASRPGGLEKLFF
J gene: TRBJ2-7; D gene: TRBD2; V gene: TRBV7-2; CDR3 protein: CASSLRLPVSGESYEQYF
J gene: TRBJ2-2; D gene: -; V gene: TRBV25-1; CDR3 protein: CASSARVGTGELFF
J gene: TRBJ2-7; D gene: -; V gene: TRBV18; CDR3 protein: CASSPLPGPHNEQYF
J gene: TRBJ1-6; D gene: TRBD1; V gene: TRBV7-2; CDR3 protein: CASSGDRDTLLNSPLHF
J gene: TRBJ2-1; D gene: -; V gene: TRBV5-6; CDR3 protein: CASSLVAHNEQFF
J gene: TRBJ2-5; D gene: TRBD2; V gene: TRBV11-2; CDR3 protein: CASRSGGAGETQYF
J gene: TRBJ2-5; D gene: -; V gene: TRBV6-6; CDR3 protein: CASAGIQETQYF
J gene: TRBJ2-1; D gene: TRBD1; V gene: TRBV7-7; CDR3 protein: CASSPGQLYNEQFF
J gene: TRBJ1-6; D gene: TRBD1; V gene: TRBV2; CDR3 protein: CASSVSPQGGGPLHF
J gene: TRBJ1-5; D gene: -; V gene: TRBV19; CDR3 protein: CASSPSDFNQPQHF
J gene: TRBJ1-2; D gene: -; V gene: TRBV7-9; CDR3 protein: CASSLDDYGYTF
J gene: TRBJ2-7; D gene: -; V gene: TRBV9; CDR3 protein: CASSAQGGPFYEQYF
J gene: TRBJ2-3; D gene: TRBD2; V gene: TRBV5-1; CDR3 protein: CASSPGAGGADTQYF
J gene: TRBJ1-6; D gene: -; V gene: TRBV7-9; CDR3 protein: CAYTAAQYDNSPLHF
J gene: TRBJ1-2; D gene: TRBD1; V gene: TRBV4-3; CDR3 protein: CASSQPAPGQFNGYTF
J gene: TRBJ1-1; D gene: TRBD1; V gene: TRBV4-3; CDR3 protein: CASSQGAPTGGVDTEAFF
J gene: TRBJ2-7; D gene: TRBD1; V gene: TRBV9; CDR3 protein: CASSIGTDYAYEQYF
J gene: TRBJ2-5; D gene: -; V gene: TRBV30; CDR3 protein: CAWSNMFQETQYF
J gene: TRBJ1-4; D gene: TRBD1; V gene: TRBV5-6; CDR3 protein: CASSTKQGAGEKLFF
J gene: TRBJ1-2; D gene: TRBD1; V gene: TRBV27; CDR3 protein: CASSANRGLHYGYTF
J gene: TRBJ1-5; D gene: -; V gene: TRBV7-2; CDR3 protein: CASSLDGQPQHF
J gene: TRBJ1-5; D gene: -; V gene: TRBV2; CDR3 protein: CASSVISNQPQHF
J gene: TRBJ2-7; D gene: -; V gene: TRBV6-6; CDR3 protein: CASTGIFYEQYF
J gene: TRBJ1-5; D gene: -; V gene: TRBV5-1; CDR3 protein: CASSLEAGSNQPQHF
J gene: TRBJ2-5; D gene: -; V gene: TRBV5-1; CDR3 protein: CASSSSPPGQETQYF
J gene: TRBJ2-1; D gene: TRBD1; V gene: TRBV28; CDR3 protein: CASSKPTGGYNEQFF
J gene: TRBJ1-3; D gene: TRBD1; V gene: TRBV9; CDR3 protein: CASSVGGGASGNTIYF
J gene: TRBJ2-2; D gene: -; V gene: TRBV9; CDR3 protein: CASSVATGNTGELFF
J gene: TRBJ1-1; D gene: -; V gene: TRBV5-1; CDR3 protein: CASSVGLSGFTEAFF
J gene: TRBJ2-5; D gene: -; V gene: TRBV19; CDR3 protein: CATSPEGWREETQYF
J gene: TRBJ1-2; D gene: TRBD1; V gene: TRBV4-3; CDR3 protein: CASSQSRDSAVGYTF
J gene: TRBJ1-2; D gene: -; V gene: TRBV13; CDR3 protein: CASSLAGTGGYTF
J gene: TRBJ2-5; D gene: TRBD1; V gene: TRBV28; CDR3 protein: CASTDRDLHRGTQYF
J gene: TRBJ1-4; D gene: TRBD1; V gene: TRBV30; CDR3 protein: CAWGQGNNEKLFF
J gene: TRBJ1-6; D gene: -; V gene: TRBV18; CDR3 protein: CASSPGPTGIHSPLHF
J gene: TRBJ2-7; D gene: TRBD2; V gene: TRBV7-2; CDR3 protein: CASSFDRRGAYEQYF